This T cell receptor (beta chain) was recorded in a study of read filtering for tumor transcriptome and immune sequencing. Overall study context: Eight or nine patients were R-ISS I, some 16 were R-ISS II, more than five were R-ISS III. Study-wide findings and caveats: IR-seq and RNA-seq agreed better without single-read clonotypes.

Bone marrow was sampled from every patient at the time of active disease. Molecular barcoded adaptors covering alpha/delta and beta/gamma chains were used on 400 ng RNA. TCRdb re-called the reads with MiXCR, one entry per CDR3 protein. This table has some 130,000 distinct CDR3 sequences, about 13% appearing once. Notes on this clonotype: The target antigen is unknown.

The sequence came from a donor at least 40 years old with multiple myeloma. Source material: a population of CD138-negative cells sorted from bone marrow.

CDR3 sequence reads: CASSLGSGPREPQHF. The CDR3 DNA follows: TGTGCCAGCAGCTTGGGATCAGGGCCGCGGGAGCCCCAGCATTTT. The rearrangement joins TRBV6-5 to TRBJ1-5, with D possibly matching TRBD1 (5 bases). Germline V gives CDR1 MNHEY, CDR2 SVGAGI. The CDR3 spans 15 residues. V lost 6 bases and J 8 bases, leaving 20 bases between the germline ends.